The source of this TCR beta chain is a study of cytomegalovirus exposure and HLA in healthy donors. The study, taken as a whole, reports: In an earlier analysis, in some 500 donors, most V segments appeared productive either ~87% or ~30% of the time.

As regards this clone: Its antigen is unknown.

Both 60 Vbeta primers and 13 Jbeta primers went into the PCR. Data came from immunoSEQ multiplex PCR; TCRdb stores just in-frame clones and leaves some out. Of 130,000 or so clones listed, around four fifths are singletons. Per the germline V gene, CDR1 is MNHEY and CDR2 is SMNVEV (reference sequence). The CDR3 has 13 amino acids. J was trimmed by 4 bases and V by 4 bases; bases with no gene match: 1. Each donor's status was that of a healthy bone marrow donor. This rearrangement joins TRBV27 to TRBJ1-1, with 9 nucleotides matching TRBD1. Specimen: PBMCs. This TCR derives from a female donor in good health and CMV-seronegative. The CDR3 loop is CASSSTGGTEAFF. The CDR3 coding sequence is TGTGCCAGCAGTTCGACAGGGGGCACTGAAGCTTTCTTT.